These 25 T cell receptor beta chains came from one sample sequenced in a study of T cell responses to AZD1222 COVID-19 vaccine. Some clones are missing from TCRdb's copy, which holds only in-frame ones; the method was immunoSEQ multiplex PCR. The table records more than 95,000 clones, 80% to 90% of them present only once. The sample here was peripheral blood, taken on day 0 of AZD1222 vaccination. The receptors were gathered from an adult in good health.

A single count supports this clone. This chain connects TRBV6-5 to TRBJ1-4; D possibly corresponds to TRBD1 (5 bases). V was clipped by 3 bases and J by 10 bases, with 15 bases between them. Germline values: CDR1 MNHEY, CDR2 SVGAGI. The CDR3 covers 14 residues. The CDR3 spells CASSYTPGRVKLFF. The CDR3 DNA sequence: TGTGCCAGCAGTTATACCCCAGGGAGAGTAAAACTGTTTTTT.

This sequence joins TRBV27 and TRBJ2-2; the D is unclear. Trimming left V 7 bases short and J 3 bases short, with 3 bases between. Germline values: CDR1 MNHEY, CDR2 SMNVEV (reference sequence). The CDR3 covers 11 residues. The CDR3 here is CASTDTGELFF. The CDR3 DNA follows: TGTGCCAGCACAGACACCGGGGAGCTGTTTTTT.

This chain uses TRBV6-5 with TRBJ2-5; unclear D gene. V was clipped by 0 bases and J by 5 bases, with 13 bases between them. Germline lookup yields CDR1 MNHEY and CDR2 SVGAGI. CDR3 length: 15 residues. The CDR3: CASSYSFKGSETQYF. The DNA of the CDR3 is TGTGCCAGCAGTTACTCTTTCAAGGGTTCCGAGACCCAGTACTTC.

The rearrangement uses TRBV5-1 and TRBJ2-3; D is uncertain. The ends were cut back, 2 bases at V and 3 bases at J, with 10 bases in the middle. The V gene's germline CDR1 is SGHRS and CDR2 YFSETQ. This CDR3 region has 14 residues. For the CDR3, the DNA is TGCGCCAGCAGCTTTGGGCTTCGTACAGATACGCAGTATTTT. It encodes CASSFGLRTDTQYF.

This chain joins TRBV6-5 and TRBJ2-1; maybe TRBD2 (5 bases). The CDR3 is 13 residues long. V lost 5 bases and J lost 4, with 9 bases in between. The germline CDR1 and CDR2 sequences are MNHEY and SVGAGI. CDR3 sequence (DNA): TGTGCCAGCAGTCACGAGGGATACAATGAGCAGTTCTTC. Translating gives CASSHEGYNEQFF.

The rearrangement links TRBV10-3 to TRBJ1-1; TRBD1 matches 9 bases. Trimming removed 4 bases from V and 1 base from J; junction bases left unmatched: 7. This CDR3 contains 16 residues. The germline CDR1 and CDR2 sequences are ENHRY and SYGVKD. CDR3 loop: CAISGAPGQGNTEAFF. CDR3 in DNA: TGTGCCATCAGTGGGGCTCCGGGACAGGGGAACACTGAAGCTTTCTTT.

V and J are TRBV28 and TRBJ1-1; 7 bases are shared with TRBD1. The CDR3 has 16 amino acids. Unmatched junction bases numbered 15, after V lost 8 bases and J lost 3 bases. CDR1 and CDR2 from the germline V gene are MDHEN and SYDVKM. The CDR3 DNA sequence: TGTGCCAGCCATGAAACGAAGGGGGCTAAGTACACTGAAGCTTTCTTT. It encodes CASHETKGAKYTEAFF.

The chain uses TRBV6-2 or TRBV6-3 and TRBJ2-1, with TRBD2 as a possible D gene (7 bases). Trimming shortened V by 6 bases and J by 2 bases, and 14 bases separated the two germline ends. This CDR3 region has 15 residues. Germline lookup yields CDR1 MNHEY and CDR2 SVGEGT. CDR3 in amino acids: CASSPGGGPYNEQFF. In nucleotides, the CDR3 is TGTGCCAGCAGCCCTGGGGGGGGGCCCTACAATGAGCAGTTCTTC.

V usage is TRBV19 and J usage is TRBJ1-4, with unresolved D. The CDR3 totals 15 residues. The V gene lost 3 bases and the J gene lost 1 base, with 9 bases spanning the gap. Germline loops: CDR1 LNHDA, CDR2 SQIVND (reference sequence). In nucleotides, the CDR3 is TGTGCCAGTAGTATTGGCCGGGGAACTAATGAAAAACTGTTTTTT. Translating gives CASSIGRGTNEKLFF.

The V call is TRBV9, the J call TRBJ2-7, with TRBD1 matching over 7 bases. The V gene end was trimmed by 1 base and the J gene end by 5 bases; junction bases not matched to a gene: 6. Germline values: CDR1 SGDLS, CDR2 YYNGEE. The CDR3 runs to 14 residues. The CDR3 sequence is CASSVTRTGNEQYF. The CDR3 DNA follows: TGTGCCAGCAGCGTAACGAGGACAGGTAACGAGCAGTACTTC.

The chain couples TRBV27 to TRBJ2-1; TRBD1 matches at 9 bases. The CDR3 spans 15 residues. CDR1 MNHEY and CDR2 SMNVEV come from the germline V gene (reference sequence). V gave up 6 bases and J gave up 6 bases; unmatched junction bases: 9. This CDR3 is CASRAGTGYFNEQFF. CDR3 DNA: TGTGCCAGCAGGGCCGGGACAGGGTACTTCAATGAGCAGTTCTTC.

The rearrangement joins TRBV7-9 to TRBJ2-7; 8 positions agree with TRBD1. CDR1 is SEHNR and CDR2 is FQNEAQ in the germline V gene (reference sequence). The J segment lost 4 bases and the V segment lost 2 bases, leaving 4 bases of the junction unmatched. The CDR3 loop spans 14 amino acids. The CDR3 is CASSLKTGGYEQYF. The DNA for the CDR3 is TGTGCCAGCAGCTTAAAAACAGGGGGGTACGAGCAGTACTTC. Full variable domain (remainder filled in from reference TRBV7-9 and TRBJ2-7): DTGVSQNPRHKITKRGQNVTFRCDPISEHNRLYWYRQTLGQGPEFLTYFQNEAQLEKSRLLSDRFSAERPKGSFSTLEIQRTEQGDSAMYLCASSLKTGGYEQYFGPGTRLTVT.

V and J are TRBV4-1 and TRBJ1-4, with D tentatively TRBD1 (6 bases). This CDR3 has 12 residues. The V gene's germline CDR1 is MGHRA and CDR2 YSYEKL. Trimming took 5 bases from V and 8 from J, leaving 9 bases between them. CDR3 coding DNA: TGCGCCAGCAGCAAAGGGGGGGAAAAACTGTTTTTT. Translated, it gives CASSKGGEKLFF.

The chain links TRBV7-2 to TRBJ1-5; the D gene is possibly TRBD1 (6 bases). Germline V CDR1 and CDR2: SGHTA, FQGNSA. CDR3 length equals 15 residues. V was shortened by 3 bases and J by 7 bases, with 16 bases between the two germline ends. Here the CDR3 DNA reads TGTGCCAGCAGCTTCCAGACAGGTTTAGGGCAGCCCCAGCATTTT. Amino acids: CASSFQTGLGQPQHF.

The rearrangement joins TRBV3-1 (or the pseudogene TRBV3-2) to TRBJ2-7; D is uncertain. This CDR3 spans 12 amino acids. Deletions cut 4 bases from V and 4 bases from J, with 8 bases between. The germline V gene has CDR1 LGHDT and CDR2 YNNKEL (reference sequence). The CDR3, as DNA: TGTGCCAGCAGCCTCCTAAGTTACGAGCAGTACTTC. This codes for CASSLLSYEQYF.

This chain links TRBV11-2 with TRBJ1-3; D perhaps matches TRBD1 (5 bases). Trimming pared 2 bases from V and 4 bases from J, leaving 12 bases between. Germline-derived CDR1 and CDR2 are SGHAT and FQNNGV. The CDR3 is 15 residues long. For the CDR3, the DNA is TGTGCCAGCAGCTTATCGTCAGGGTCGGGAAACACCATATATTTT. It yields the protein CASSLSSGSGNTIYF.

The chain has TRBV28 and TRBJ2-7, with 10 nucleotides matching TRBD2. Germline CDR1 MDHEN, CDR2 SYDVKM. The CDR3 is 18 amino acids. With V trimmed by 2 bases and J by 6 bases, 16 bases remained unmatched. CDR3 region: CASSLAQAGGYKSREQYF. CDR3 nucleotide sequence: TGTGCCAGCAGTTTAGCCCAAGCGGGGGGGTATAAGTCCCGCGAGCAGTACTTC.

This sequence joins TRBV7-2 and TRBJ1-2; D might be TRBD1 (5 bases). In germline, CDR1 is SGHTA, CDR2 FQGNSA. This CDR3 has 15 amino acids. V dropped 0 bases and J dropped 3 bases, with 11 bases sitting between them. CDR3 residues: CASSLAGTQDYGYTF. The DNA of the CDR3 is TGTGCCAGCAGCTTAGCTGGGACCCAGGACTATGGCTACACCTTC.

The CDR3 nucleotides are TGCGCCAGCAGCACAGGACAGGCCAAAGGGGCTGAAGCTTTCTTT. As protein: CASSTGQAKGAEAFF. The V gene is TRBV5-1, the J gene TRBJ1-1, with 7 positions matching TRBD1. The ends lost 4 bases at V and 6 bases at J; junction bases unmatched: 12. CDR3 length: 15 amino acids. Germline CDR1 reads SGHRS; CDR2 reads YFSETQ. Full variable domain (remainder filled in from reference TRBV5-1 and TRBJ1-1): KAGVTQTPRYLIKTRGQQVTLSCSPISGHRSVSWYQQTPGQGLQFLFEYFSETQRNKGNFPGRFSGRQFSNSRSEMNVSTLELGDSALYLCASSTGQAKGAEAFFGQGTRLTVV.

This clone was recorded once. The chain is built from TRBV19 and TRBJ2-1; 12 bases are shared with TRBD2. Germline V gene lookup returns CDR1 LNHDA and CDR2 SQIVND (reference sequence). The CDR3 totals 16 residues. V was pared by 4 bases and J by 0 bases, with 1 base of the junction left unmatched. The CDR3 region has the DNA TGTGCCAGTAGTAGGACTAGCGGGAACTCCTACAATGAGCAGTTCTTC. This sequence encodes CASSRTSGNSYNEQFF.

The chain carries TRBV4-1 and TRBJ1-6, with D possibly matching TRBD1 (6 bases). Between the trimmed V and J ends, which lost 2 bases and 9 bases, there was a span of 14 bases. Germline-derived CDR1 and CDR2 are MGHRA and YSYEKL. This CDR3 spans 15 amino acids. The CDR3 region has the DNA TGCGCCAGCAGCCAAATGACAGGAAGTGTTTCACCCCTCCACTTT. Translation: CASSQMTGSVSPLHF.

The chain has TRBV3-1 (or the pseudogene TRBV3-2) and TRBJ2-7; tentative D call: TRBD2 (5 bases). Trimming left V 11 bases short and J 2 bases short, with 22 bases between. The germline CDR1 and CDR2 sequences are LGHDT and YNNKEL (reference sequence). This CDR3 is built from 15 residues. CDR3 sequence reads: CASARNSVPPYEQYF. The DNA of the CDR3 is TGTGCCTCGGCCAGGAATAGCGTCCCCCCCTACGAGCAGTACTTC.

The chain combines TRBV7-3 with TRBJ2-2; the D gene is possibly TRBD1 (5 bases). The CDR3 contains 15 residues. The germline V and J ends were trimmed by 4 bases and 5 bases, with 14 bases remaining between them. From germline, CDR1 is SGHTA and CDR2 FQGTGA. CDR3 sequence reads: CASSSYGQGTGELFF. As DNA, the CDR3 is TGTGCCAGCAGCTCCTACGGTCAGGGTACCGGGGAGCTGTTTTTT.

The chain joins TRBV3-1 (or the pseudogene TRBV3-2) to TRBJ2-1; 7 nucleotides align to TRBD2. This CDR3 contains 15 residues. Trimming at V came to 2 bases and at J to 3 bases, leaving 4 bases not matched to a gene. Germline V gives CDR1 LGHDT, CDR2 YNNKEL (reference sequence). The CDR3 bases are TGTGCCAGCAGCCAAATAGGACTAGTCTACAATGAGCAGTTCTTC. It codes for CASSQIGLVYNEQFF.

This clone showed up just a few times. J is TRBJ1-5 and V is TRBV5-1; a weak D match, TRBD1 (5 bases). The V and J ends lost 7 bases and 3 bases respectively, with 14 bases between them. The germline V gene has CDR1 SGHRS and CDR2 YFSETQ. There are 14 residues in the CDR3. The CDR3, as DNA: TGCGCCAGCGGGACGGGTTTGCCCAATCAGCCCCAGCATTTT. Residues: CASGTGLPNQPQHF. The full variable domain, rest sourced from reference TRBV5-1 and TRBJ1-5, is KAGVTQTPRYLIKTRGQQVTLSCSPISGHRSVSWYQQTPGQGLQFLFEYFSETQRNKGNFPGRFSGRQFSNSRSEMNVSTLELGDSALYLCASGTGLPNQPQHFGDGTRLSIL.